This T cell receptor (beta chain) was captured by sequencing in a study of PD-1 blockade in mismatch repair-deficient tumors. Background on the study: Patients had approximately 12 mismatch repair-deficient cancer types and were previously treated and progressing. Broader study findings: After pembrolizumab, tumor-resident clones rose rapidly, then generally contracted before radiologic responses.

Three pembrolizumab responders had their TCRs sequenced. TCRdb's table, derived via immunoSEQ multiplex PCR, lists solely in-frame clones and lacks some. The data contain roughly 120,000 clones, 60% to 85% of them singletons. About this clone itself: No antigen is known for it.

V was pared by 8 bases and J by 0 bases, with 11 bases between. CDR1 and CDR2 (germline): LNHDA, SQIVND (reference sequence). The CDR3 is 13 residues long. This chain joins TRBV19 and TRBJ2-7; D unclear. The TCR was taken from an adult with mismatch repair-deficient cancer. Sequencing used peripheral blood, obtained 60 weeks after starting pembrolizumab. CDR3 region: CASLDANSYEQYF. In nucleotides, the CDR3 is TGTGCCAGTCTGGACGCAAACTCCTACGAGCAGTACTTC.